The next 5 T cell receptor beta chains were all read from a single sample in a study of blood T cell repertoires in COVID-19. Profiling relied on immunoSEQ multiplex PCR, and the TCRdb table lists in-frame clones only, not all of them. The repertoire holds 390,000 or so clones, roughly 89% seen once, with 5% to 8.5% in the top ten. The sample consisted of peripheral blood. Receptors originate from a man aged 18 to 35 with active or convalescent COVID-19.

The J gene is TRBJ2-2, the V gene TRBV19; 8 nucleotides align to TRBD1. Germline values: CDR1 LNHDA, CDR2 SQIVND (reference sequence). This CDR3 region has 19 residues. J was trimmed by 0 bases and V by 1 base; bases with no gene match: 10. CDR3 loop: CASSIVSWDRTTNTGELFF. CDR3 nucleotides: TGTGCCAGTAGTATAGTTAGCTGGGACAGGACAACGAACACCGGGGAGCTGTTTTTT.

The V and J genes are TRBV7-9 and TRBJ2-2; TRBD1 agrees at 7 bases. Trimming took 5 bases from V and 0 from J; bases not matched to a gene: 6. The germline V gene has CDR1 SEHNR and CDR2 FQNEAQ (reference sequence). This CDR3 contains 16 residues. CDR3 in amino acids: CASSLTGVTNTGELFF. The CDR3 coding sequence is TGTGCCAGCAGCCTAACAGGGGTTACGAACACCGGGGAGCTGTTTTTT.

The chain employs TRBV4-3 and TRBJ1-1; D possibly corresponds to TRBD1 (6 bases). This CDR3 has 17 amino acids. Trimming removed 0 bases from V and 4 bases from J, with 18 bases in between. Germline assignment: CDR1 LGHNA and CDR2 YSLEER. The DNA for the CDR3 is TGCGCCAGCAGCCAAGATTTGAGGGGGGGGCTGAGCACTGAAGCTTTCTTT. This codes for CASSQDLRGGLSTEAFF.

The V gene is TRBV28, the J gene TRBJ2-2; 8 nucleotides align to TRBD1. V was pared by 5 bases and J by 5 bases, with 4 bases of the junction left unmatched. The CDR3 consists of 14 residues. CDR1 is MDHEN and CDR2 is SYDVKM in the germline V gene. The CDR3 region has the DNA TGTGCCAGCAGTCTGACAGGGGCAACCGGGGAGCTGTTTTTT. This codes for CASSLTGATGELFF.

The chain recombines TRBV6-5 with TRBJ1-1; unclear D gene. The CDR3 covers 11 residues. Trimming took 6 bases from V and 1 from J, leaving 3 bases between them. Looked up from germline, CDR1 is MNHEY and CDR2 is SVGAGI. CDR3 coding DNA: TGTGCCAGCAGGAGGAACACTGAAGCTTTCTTT. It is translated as CASRRNTEAFF.